These 30 T cell receptor beta chains were sequenced from one sample in a study of T cell changes during pregnancy in multiple sclerosis. The data were produced by immunoSEQ multiplex PCR, yet TCRdb's version contains in-frame clones alone and is incomplete. In the table there are about 40,000 clones, 80% to 90% of which are singletons. Sequenced here: peripheral blood, sampled in the first trimester of pregnancy. The receptors originated from a female donor in good health, enrolled as a control in a pregnancy study.

This clone was found once. The V call is TRBV28, the J call TRBJ2-5; 10 positions agree with TRBD2. The CDR3 runs to 16 residues. The trim removed 5 bases at V and 3 bases at J, leaving 9 bases unmatched. Germline CDR1 reads MDHEN; CDR2 reads SYDVKM. CDR3 nucleotides: TGTGCCAGCAGTCGGGGGACTAGCGTAATCAAAGAGACCCAGTACTTC. Its protein is CASSRGTSVIKETQYF.

V usage is TRBV19 and J usage is TRBJ2-7; TRBD1 aligns across 9 bases. The CDR3 consists of 14 residues. The germline V gene has CDR1 LNHDA and CDR2 SQIVND (reference sequence). Germline trimming cut 4 bases from V and 6 bases from J; bases unmatched to any gene: 7. The CDR3 region is CASSTARDRVEQYF. In DNA, the CDR3 is TGTGCCAGTAGTACTGCCCGGGACAGGGTCGAGCAGTACTTC.

The chain recombines TRBV10-3 with TRBJ1-5; 9 bases agree with TRBD1. The CDR3 loop spans 14 amino acids. The trim removed 4 bases at V and 4 bases at J, leaving 2 bases unmatched. Looked up from germline, CDR1 is ENHRY and CDR2 is SYGVKD. CDR3 in DNA: TGTGCCATCAGTGGTGACAGGGGGAATCAGCCCCAGCATTTT. Protein: CAISGDRGNQPQHF.

The chain couples TRBV2 to TRBJ2-1; weak D call: TRBD2 (7 bases). CDR3 size: 14 residues. The germline gives CDR1 SNHLY, CDR2 FYNNEI. Trimming removed 3 bases from V and 6 bases from J, with 12 bases in between. CDR3 region: CASSEYGGPNEQFF. CDR3 nucleotides: TGTGCCAGCAGTGAGTACGGGGGGCCCAATGAGCAGTTCTTC.

This chain joins TRBV6-1 and TRBJ2-3, with 7 bases matching TRBD1. V lost 6 bases to trimming and J lost 4 bases; unmatched junction nucleotides: 4. Germline CDR1 MNHNS, CDR2 SASEGT. The CDR3 contains 13 residues. DNA of the CDR3: TGTGCCAGCAGACAGGGGTTCGCAGATACGCAGTATTTT. Translated: CASRQGFADTQYF.

The genes are TRBV27 and TRBJ2-2; TRBD2 aligns across 7 bases. CDR1 and CDR2 from the germline V gene are MNHEY and SMNVEV (reference sequence). The ends lost 0 bases at V and 5 bases at J; junction bases unmatched: 6. This CDR3 contains 16 residues. CDR3 in DNA: TGTGCCAGCAGTTTATCGCGGAGCGGGGCTACCGGGGAGCTGTTTTTT. Encoded protein: CASSLSRSGATGELFF.

This clone showed up just a few times. The chain couples TRBV9 to TRBJ1-3, with 9 bases matching TRBD1. V lost 3 bases, J lost 4 bases, and 5 bases stayed unmatched. Germline V gene sequence: CDR1 SGDLS, CDR2 YYNGEE. The CDR3 extends over 15 amino acids. CDR3 nucleotides: TGTGCCAGCAGCGCGACAGGGGGTCGCGGAAACACCATATATTTT. This gives the protein CASSATGGRGNTIYF. Based on the CDR3 plus reference TRBV9 and TRBJ1-3, the full variable domain is DSGVTQTPKHLITATGQRVTLRCSPRSGDLSVYWYQQSLDQGLQFLIQYYNGEERAKGNILERFSAQQFPDLHSELNLSSLELGDSALYFCASSATGGRGNTIYFGEGSWLTVV.

This clone was recorded once. One end of the junction fails to match germline, which may point to a read error. The chain is built from TRBV6-1 and TRBJ2-2, with D possibly matching TRBD2 (6 bases). Germline-derived CDR1 and CDR2 are MNHNS and SASEGT. The CDR3 consists of 12 residues. The DNA for the CDR3 is TGTGCCAGCAGCATAGATTACGGGGGGCTGTTTTTT. Residues: CASSIDYGGLFF.

This rearrangement joins TRBV6-1 to TRBJ1-2, with D possibly being TRBD1 (6 bases). Germline CDR1 and CDR2: MNHNS and SASEGT. Trimming removed 4 bases from V and 6 bases from J, with 18 bases in between. There are 15 residues in the CDR3. CDR3 nucleotide sequence: TGTGCCAGCAGTGCCCGGACAGTGAACAAGGATGGCTACACCTTC. Encoded protein: CASSARTVNKDGYTF.

The chain uses TRBV7-9 and TRBJ2-7; no reliable D call. The CDR3 totals 13 residues. The germline V gene has CDR1 SEHNR and CDR2 FQNEAQ (reference sequence). Trimming removed 2 bases at V and 0 bases at J, with 5 bases between. The CDR3 DNA reads TGTGCCAGCAGCTTACCCCTCTCCTACGAGCAGTACTTC. Its translation: CASSLPLSYEQYF. Supplemented by reference TRBV7-9 and TRBJ2-7, the full variable domain reads DTGVSQNPRHKITKRGQNVTFRCDPISEHNRLYWYRQTLGQGPEFLTYFQNEAQLEKSRLLSDRFSAERPKGSFSTLEIQRTEQGDSAMYLCASSLPLSYEQYFGPGTRLTVT.

The V and J genes are TRBV7-2 and TRBJ2-5; D possibly corresponds to TRBD1 (6 bases). The ends were cut back, 2 bases at V and 2 bases at J, with 12 bases in the middle. Per germline, CDR1 SGHTA and CDR2 FQGNSA. The CDR3 is made up of 15 amino acids. In DNA form, the CDR3 reads TGTGCCAGCAGCTTAACAGGGTATCGGCAAGAGACCCAGTACTTC. Protein product: CASSLTGYRQETQYF.

There are a few counts of this clone. V is TRBV11-1 and J is TRBJ1-1, with 7 bases identical to TRBD1. Trimming at V came to 8 bases and at J to 8 bases, leaving 11 bases not matched to a gene. The CDR3 runs to 13 residues. CDR1 is SGHAT, CDR2 FQDESV, per germline (reference sequence). In nucleotides, the CDR3 is TGTGCCAGCGGGGGGACAGTTGTTCCCGAAGCTTTCTTT. The encoded protein is CASGGTVVPEAFF.

This chain connects TRBV27 to TRBJ1-6; D is possibly TRBD1 (5 bases). CDR1 and CDR2 (germline): MNHEY, SMNVEV (reference sequence). The CDR3 spans 13 residues. Trimming removed 5 bases at V and 10 bases at J, with 12 bases between. CDR3 protein: CASSPLGGSPLHF. As DNA, the CDR3 is TGTGCCAGCAGTCCTTTGGGGGGATCACCCCTCCACTTT.

The chain employs TRBV10-3 and TRBJ2-7; 8 bases are shared with TRBD2. V trimming: 0 bases; J trimming: 3 bases; junction bases outside the gene matches: 4. Germline lookup yields CDR1 ENHRY and CDR2 SYGVKD. This CDR3 is built from 15 residues. This CDR3 reads CAISESRLAGYEQYF. The CDR3, as DNA: TGTGCCATCAGTGAGTCTCGGCTAGCGGGCTACGAGCAGTACTTC.

V is TRBV13 and J is TRBJ2-2; D possibly corresponds to TRBD2 (5 bases). Germline V gives CDR1 PRHDT, CDR2 FYEKMQ (reference sequence). V lost 6 bases and J lost 0, with 11 bases in between. The CDR3 is 15 residues long. CDR3 sequence reads: CASRGLGANTGELFF. The CDR3 nucleotides read TGTGCCAGCAGAGGATTGGGAGCGAACACCGGGGAGCTGTTTTTT.

V usage is TRBV4-3 and J usage is TRBJ1-6, with D maybe TRBD1 (6 bases). V was shortened by 0 bases and J by 6 bases, with 15 bases between the two germline ends. This CDR3 has 17 amino acids. Germline V CDR1 and CDR2: LGHNA, YSLEER. CDR3 sequence: CASSQDLRGSGNSPLHF. As DNA, the CDR3 is TGCGCCAGCAGCCAAGATCTGAGGGGGTCAGGTAATTCACCCCTCCACTTT.

The chain links TRBV7-8 to TRBJ2-2; 10 bases agree with TRBD1. The CDR3 runs to 14 residues. Germline V lookup: CDR1 SGHVS, CDR2 FQNEAQ. Germline trimming cut 5 bases from V and 5 bases from J; bases unmatched to any gene: 2. The CDR3 sequence is CASSQGQGTGELFF. DNA of the CDR3: TGTGCCAGCAGCCAGGGACAGGGGACCGGGGAGCTGTTTTTT.

The chain carries TRBV7-3 and TRBJ1-6, with D possibly matching TRBD1 (5 bases). CDR1 is SGHTA, CDR2 FQGTGA, per germline. The V end was cut by 1 base, the J end by 9 bases, with 7 bases between. This CDR3 spans 13 amino acids. The CDR3 DNA reads as TGTGCCAGCAGCTTAATGGGGGGTTCACCCCTCCACTTT. Protein product: CASSLMGGSPLHF.

This clone occurred a few times. The V and J genes are TRBV7-9 and TRBJ2-7, with 8 nucleotides matching TRBD1. The CDR3 contains 16 residues. Germline loops: CDR1 SEHNR, CDR2 FQNEAQ (reference sequence). Losses at the gene ends were 7 bases for V and 3 bases for J; bases not matched to a gene: 14. The CDR3 here is CASTPGPGGGGYEQYF. The CDR3 nucleotides read TGTGCCAGCACCCCAGGCCCAGGGGGCGGAGGCTACGAGCAGTACTTC.

The chain combines TRBV27 with TRBJ2-1; TRBD2 matches 10 bases. CDR1 is MNHEY, CDR2 SMNVEV, per germline (reference sequence). With 5 bases clipped from V and 8 bases from J, the junction kept 12 bases outside the gene matches. The length of the CDR3 is 16 residues. The DNA for the CDR3 is TGTGCCAGCAGTCTCGATCTAGCGGGGGCCCATTATGAGCAGTTCTTC. Residues: CASSLDLAGAHYEQFF.

The V and J genes are TRBV10-3 and TRBJ2-3; 10 nucleotides align to TRBD1. Looked up from germline, CDR1 is ENHRY and CDR2 is SYGVKD. Trimming took 6 bases from V and 5 from J; bases not matched to a gene: 5. The CDR3 sequence is 14 residues long. The CDR3 sequence is CAISPGQGLDTQYF. CDR3 DNA: TGTGCCATCAGCCCGGGACAGGGGTTAGATACGCAGTATTTT.

V and J are TRBV4-3 and TRBJ2-3, with a possible D match to TRBD2 (5 bases). This CDR3 has 15 residues. V lost 4 bases, J lost 2 bases, and 13 bases lay in between. CDR1 is LGHNA, CDR2 YSLEER, per germline. The CDR3 DNA reads TGCGCCAGCAGCCCAGGAGGCAGATTCACAGATACGCAGTATTTT. Its protein product is CASSPGGRFTDTQYF.

In its sample, this clone was seen once. The V and J genes are TRBV5-8 and TRBJ2-7; D remains ambiguous. Deletions cut 4 bases from V and 3 bases from J, with 14 bases between. The CDR3 spans 14 residues. The germline gives CDR1 SGHTS, CDR2 YDEGEE. CDR3 amino acids: CASSPGGYVYEQYF. The CDR3 nucleotides read TGTGCCAGCAGCCCCGGCGGCTACGTCTACGAGCAGTACTTC.

The rearrangement links TRBV9 to TRBJ2-1; 8 bases agree with TRBD2. The length of the CDR3 is 16 residues. From germline, CDR1 is SGDLS and CDR2 YYNGEE. V lost 4 bases and J lost 5; bases outside the gene matches: 11. CDR3 sequence: CASSPLSGSRNNEQFF. DNA for the CDR3: TGTGCCAGCAGCCCCCTGAGCGGGAGTAGGAACAATGAGCAGTTCTTC.

This chain joins TRBV19 and TRBJ1-1; 9 bases agree with TRBD1. The ends lost 10 bases at V and 7 bases at J; junction bases unmatched: 16. The CDR3 is 15 amino acids. Per germline, CDR1 LNHDA and CDR2 SQIVND (reference sequence). The CDR3 loop reads CATSLHRGLAGEAFF. In DNA, the CDR3 is TGTGCCACTTCCCTTCACAGGGGGCTCGCTGGTGAAGCTTTCTTT.

The CDR3 reads CASSVEPGKPNEQFF. DNA of the CDR3: TGTGCCAGCAGCGTAGAACCAGGCAAACCCAATGAGCAGTTCTTC. The rearrangement joins TRBV9 to TRBJ2-1; D ambiguous. This CDR3 has 15 amino acids. Germline V gene sequence: CDR1 SGDLS, CDR2 YYNGEE. V was clipped by 0 bases and J by 6 bases, with 13 bases between them.

V gene TRBV5-4 combines with J gene TRBJ2-1; 14 bases map to TRBD2. The germline gives CDR1 SGHNT, CDR2 YYREEE (reference sequence). The CDR3 length is 16 residues. V dropped 3 bases and J dropped 5; count of bases not matched to a gene: 4. The CDR3 region has the DNA TGTGCCAGCAGCTCCGGACTAGCGGGGGGAGACAATGAGCAGTTCTTC. It is translated as CASSSGLAGGDNEQFF. The full variable domain, with the rest looked up from reference TRBV5-4 and TRBJ2-1, is ETGVTQSPTHLIKTRGQQVTLRCSSQSGHNTVSWYQQALGQGPQFIFQYYREEENGRGNFPPRFSGLQFPNYSSELNVNALELDDSALYLCASSSGLAGGDNEQFFGPGTRLTVL.

The rearrangement uses TRBV27 and TRBJ1-1, with 10 nucleotides matching TRBD1. Germline-derived CDR1 and CDR2 are MNHEY and SMNVEV (reference sequence). J lost 11 bases, V lost 5 bases, and 8 bases had no gene match. The CDR3 extends over 13 amino acids. CDR3: CASSPRQGARAFF. The DNA of the CDR3 is TGTGCCAGCAGTCCCCGACAGGGGGCGAGGGCTTTCTTT.

The chain joins TRBV6-1 to TRBJ1-2; no clear D gene. Per germline, CDR1 MNHNS and CDR2 SASEGT. The germline V and J ends were trimmed by 0 bases and 2 bases, with 4 bases remaining between them. The CDR3 runs to 13 residues. DNA of the CDR3: TGTGCCAGCAGTGAAGCCCAGAACTATGGCTACACCTTC. The encoded protein is CASSEAQNYGYTF.

The chain recombines TRBV27 with TRBJ1-6; TRBD1 matches 7 bases. The CDR3 runs 15 residues. CDR1 and CDR2 (germline): MNHEY, SMNVEV (reference sequence). V dropped 7 bases and J dropped 6; count of bases not matched to a gene: 9. CDR3 nucleotides: TGTGCCAGCACACAGGGGTTGGTTGGTAATTCACCCCTCCACTTT. Residues: CASTQGLVGNSPLHF.